This entry lists 17 T cell receptor beta chains sequenced from one sample in a study of long-term antiretroviral therapy in people with HIV. Investigators performed immunoSEQ version v3.0 at survey level. Generated by immunoSEQ multiplex PCR, the TCRdb table keeps only in-frame clones and is missing some. The profile shows under 30,000 clones, 79% of them singletons. The source material was unsorted PBMCs, sampled 2.1 years after starting antiretroviral therapy. All receptors come from a man under 40 with HIV.

This sequence joins TRBV19 and TRBJ1-2, with 9 positions matching TRBD1. Germline V gene data show CDR1 as LNHDA and CDR2 as SQIVND (reference sequence). The CDR3 loop spans 15 amino acids. V dropped 5 bases and J dropped 3; count of bases not matched to a gene: 7. The CDR3: CASSGTGGAYYGYTF. The CDR3 nucleotides are TGTGCCAGTAGTGGTACAGGGGGCGCTTACTATGGCTACACCTTC.

The V call is TRBV29-1, the J call TRBJ1-2; perhaps TRBD1 as D (5 bases). V shed 4 bases and J shed 7 bases, with 10 bases lying between them. Germline V gene sequence: CDR1 SQVTM, CDR2 ANQGSEA. The CDR3 is 11 residues long. The CDR3 DNA sequence: TGCAGCGTTGTCAGGGCGGGTGGCTACACCTTC. Amino acid sequence: CSVVRAGGYTF.

This clone was detected once. V gene TRBV7-9 combines with J gene TRBJ1-2; 9 bases map to TRBD1. The junction had 3 bases not matched to a gene; V was cut back by 5 bases and J by 5 bases. There are 13 residues in the CDR3. In germline, CDR1 is SEHNR, CDR2 FQNEAQ (reference sequence). The CDR3 DNA follows: TGTGCCAGCAGCCCCGGGACAGGGTATGGCTACACCTTC. This sequence encodes CASSPGTGYGYTF.

The chain links TRBV25-1 to TRBJ2-7, with D unresolved. This CDR3 has 14 residues. V gave up 5 bases and J gave up 2 bases, with 13 bases separating them. In germline, CDR1 is MGHDK, CDR2 SYGVNS. CDR3 sequence reads: CASSPQVAAYEQYF. The CDR3 DNA is TGTGCCAGCAGTCCGCAGGTTGCGGCCTACGAGCAGTACTTC.

This clone appeared a single time. The chain has TRBV7-2 and TRBJ1-1; D unresolved. V dropped 6 bases and J dropped 1 base, with 9 bases sitting between them. Germline V gene data show CDR1 as SGHTA and CDR2 as FQGNSA. The CDR3 runs 13 residues. CDR3 sequence (DNA): TGTGCCAGCAGTGGGGAGCGGAACACTGAAGCTTTCTTT. It codes for CASSGERNTEAFF.

The V and J genes are TRBV9 and TRBJ2-7; 9 bases line up with TRBD1. V gave up 0 bases and J gave up 7 bases; unmatched junction bases: 8. CDR1 SGDLS and CDR2 YYNGEE come from the germline V gene. This CDR3 region has 15 residues. The CDR3 loop is CASSVEGQGVREQYF. CDR3 in DNA: TGTGCCAGCAGCGTAGAGGGACAGGGCGTACGGGAGCAGTACTTC.

This clone came up once. This chain links TRBV28 with TRBJ2-7; a possible D gene is TRBD2 (6 bases). CDR3 length: 17 residues. V dropped 3 bases and J dropped 1 base, with 19 bases sitting between them. Germline CDR1 reads MDHEN; CDR2 reads SYDVKM. The CDR3, as DNA: TGTGCCAGCAGTTTTCTGGCCCCTAGGGACTTTTCCTACGAGCAGTACTTC. Translation: CASSFLAPRDFSYEQYF. Variable domain in full (rest from reference TRBV28 and TRBJ2-7): DVKVTQSSRYLVKRTGEKVFLECVQDMDHENMFWYRQDPGLGLRLIYFSYDVKMKEKGDIPEGYSVSREKKERFSLILESASTNQTSMYLCASSFLAPRDFSYEQYFGPGTRLTVT.

This chain joins TRBV28 and TRBJ1-5; D ambiguous. V gave up 2 bases and J gave up 0 bases, with 8 bases separating them. Looked up from germline, CDR1 is MDHEN and CDR2 is SYDVKM. The CDR3 contains 15 residues. CDR3 coding DNA: TGTGCCAGCAGTTTAGGAGGTTATAGCAATCAGCCCCAGCATTTT. This encodes CASSLGGYSNQPQHF.

This clone came up a few times. The V and J genes are TRBV19 and TRBJ1-6; TRBD1 aligns across 11 bases. Germline lookup yields CDR1 LNHDA and CDR2 SQIVND (reference sequence). With V trimmed by 7 bases and J by 6 bases, 5 bases remained unmatched. The CDR3 spans 15 residues. This chain's CDR3 is CASTDRGQSNSPLHF. In DNA, the CDR3 is TGTGCCAGTACGGACAGGGGGCAGAGTAATTCACCCCTCCACTTT.

This chain joins TRBV15 and TRBJ1-2; 8 bases fit TRBD1. V shed 5 bases and J 7 bases; nucleotides not matched to a gene: 9. The CDR3 extends over 14 amino acids. Germline-derived CDR1 and CDR2 are LNHNV and YYDKDF (reference sequence). In nucleotides, the CDR3 is TGTGCCACCAGCGTTAGGACAGGGTTTGGTGGCTACACCTTC. Amino acids: CATSVRTGFGGYTF.

The chain is built from TRBV27 and TRBJ2-3; D might be TRBD1 (5 bases). Germline CDR1 is MNHEY and CDR2 is SMNVEV (reference sequence). Trimming cost V 3 bases and J 6 bases, with 7 bases left between them. The CDR3 is made up of 12 amino acids. DNA for the CDR3: TGTGCCAGCAGTTTGGGGCTGGATACGCAGTATTTT. Translated: CASSLGLDTQYF.

The chain uses TRBV9 and TRBJ2-7, with 7 positions matching TRBD1. This CDR3 contains 14 residues. The germline gives CDR1 SGDLS, CDR2 YYNGEE. Trimming took 4 bases from V and 3 from J; bases not matched to a gene: 7. The CDR3 protein is CASSPRDSFYEQYF. CDR3 sequence (DNA): TGTGCCAGCAGCCCCCGGGACAGCTTCTACGAGCAGTACTTC.

DNA of the CDR3: TGTGCCAGCAGCAACCAGGGGTATGGCTACACCTTC. It is translated as CASSNQGYGYTF. This chain connects TRBV7-3 to TRBJ1-2; tentative D call: TRBD1 (6 bases). Trimming cost V 5 bases and J 5 bases, with 9 bases left between them. The CDR3 runs 12 residues. The germline gives CDR1 SGHTA, CDR2 FQGTGA.

The rearrangement uses TRBV28 and TRBJ1-1; D gene unclear. CDR1 and CDR2 (germline): MDHEN, SYDVKM. Deletions cut 5 bases from V and 5 bases from J, with 21 bases between. The CDR3 consists of 16 residues. CDR3 DNA: TGTGCCAGCAGTCCCCCGGGAAAAGGAAAAATGACTGAAGCTTTCTTT. Translating gives CASSPPGKGKMTEAFF.

In its sample, this clone was seen a few times. This sample also contains other DNA sequences that code for the same CDR3. The chain couples TRBV6-5 to TRBJ2-7; TRBD1 might be the D (6 bases). V dropped 6 bases and J dropped 1 base, with 10 bases sitting between them. This CDR3 has 13 amino acids. Germline-derived CDR1 and CDR2 are MNHEY and SVGAGI. CDR3: CASSYRASYEQYF. The DNA for the CDR3 is TGTGCCAGCAGCTACAGGGCGTCCTACGAGCAGTACTTC.

This sequence joins TRBV9 and TRBJ2-3; D is ambiguous. The CDR3 runs 13 residues. With 0 bases removed from V and 3 bases from J, the gap between germline ends came to 5 bases. The germline gives CDR1 SGDLS, CDR2 YYNGEE. The CDR3 protein is CASSVGGTDTQYF. CDR3 sequence (DNA): TGTGCCAGCAGCGTAGGTGGGACAGATACGCAGTATTTT.

The chain joins TRBV4-1 to TRBJ2-5; possible D gene TRBD2, 5 bases. This CDR3 is built from 15 residues. Trimming removed 0 bases from V and 5 bases from J, with 13 bases in between. From germline, CDR1 is MGHRA and CDR2 YSYEKL. The CDR3 DNA reads TGCGCCAGCAGCCAAGATTCGGCTAGCTGGGAGACCCAGTACTTC. It yields the protein CASSQDSASWETQYF.